This T cell receptor beta chain is drawn from a study of CD8 T cells in ankylosing spondylitis. Details on this clonotype: What it binds is not known.

General study findings and limits: The authors reported significant enrichment of disease-linked clones in matched ankylosing spondylitis synovial fluid. Disease-associated clonotypes exhibited CD8+ identity and were relatively infrequent in peripheral blood.

The CDR3 sequence is 13 residues long. V shed 2 bases and J 8 bases; nucleotides not matched to a gene: 5. 5'-RACE, quantitative and with molecular barcodes, yielded the TCR beta libraries. One entry per CDR3 protein results from TCRdb running MiXCR on the 5' RACE reads. Among roughly 250,000 distinct CDR3 sequences listed, 8% to 9.5% were seen once. The specimen was blood, either unsorted or a sorted T cell fraction (not recorded which). This receptor was obtained from a male donor with ankylosing spondylitis or in good health (not recorded which). The chain joins TRBV12-3 or TRBV12-4 to TRBJ1-1, with TRBD1 matching over 7 bases. This chain's CDR3 is CASSLKGATEAFF. Here the CDR3 DNA reads TGTGCCAGCAGTTTAAAGGGGGCCACCGAAGCTTTCTTT.